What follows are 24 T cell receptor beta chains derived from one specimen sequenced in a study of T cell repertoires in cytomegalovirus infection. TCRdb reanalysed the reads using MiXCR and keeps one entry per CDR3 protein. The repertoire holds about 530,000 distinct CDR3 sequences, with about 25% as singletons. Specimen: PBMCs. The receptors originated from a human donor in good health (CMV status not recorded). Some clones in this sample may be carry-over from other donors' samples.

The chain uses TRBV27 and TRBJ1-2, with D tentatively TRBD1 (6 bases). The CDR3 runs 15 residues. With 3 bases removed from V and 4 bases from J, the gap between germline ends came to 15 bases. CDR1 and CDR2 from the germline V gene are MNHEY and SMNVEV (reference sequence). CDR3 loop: CASSFSGTLTYGYTF. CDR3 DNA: TGTGCCAGCAGTTTCTCCGGGACACTCACCTATGGCTACACCTTC.

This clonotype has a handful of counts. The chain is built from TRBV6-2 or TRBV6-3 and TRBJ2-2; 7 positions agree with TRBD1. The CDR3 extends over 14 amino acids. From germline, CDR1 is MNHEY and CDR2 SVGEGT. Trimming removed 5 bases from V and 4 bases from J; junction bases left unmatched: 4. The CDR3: CASSTRDSTGELFF. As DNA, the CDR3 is TGTGCCAGCAGTACCCGGGACAGCACCGGGGAGCTGTTTTTT.

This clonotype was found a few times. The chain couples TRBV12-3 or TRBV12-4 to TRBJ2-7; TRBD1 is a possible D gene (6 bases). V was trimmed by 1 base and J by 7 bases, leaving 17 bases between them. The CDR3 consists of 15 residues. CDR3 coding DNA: TGTGCCAGCAGTTTAGAACAGGGTGCCCTGGGGGAGCAGTACGTC. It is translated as CASSLEQGALGEQYV.

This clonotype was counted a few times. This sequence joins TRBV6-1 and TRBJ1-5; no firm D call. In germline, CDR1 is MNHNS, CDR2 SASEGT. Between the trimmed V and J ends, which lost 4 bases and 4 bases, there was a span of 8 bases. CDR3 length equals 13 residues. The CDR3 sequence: CASSGGVNQPQHF. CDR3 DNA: TGTGCCAGCAGTGGAGGAGTGAATCAGCCCCAGCATTTT.

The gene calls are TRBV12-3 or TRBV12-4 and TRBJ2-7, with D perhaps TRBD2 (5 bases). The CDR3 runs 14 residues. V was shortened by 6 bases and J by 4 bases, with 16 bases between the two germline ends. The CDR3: CASRLYGVGYEQYF. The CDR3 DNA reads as TGTGCCAGCAGACTATACGGGGTCGGGTACGAGCAGTACTTC.

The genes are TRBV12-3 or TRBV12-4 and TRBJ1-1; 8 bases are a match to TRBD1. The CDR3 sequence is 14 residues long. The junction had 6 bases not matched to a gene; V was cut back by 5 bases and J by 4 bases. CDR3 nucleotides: TGTGCCAGCAGTATGACAGGGGCGGGCACTGAAGCTTTCTTT. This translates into CASSMTGAGTEAFF.

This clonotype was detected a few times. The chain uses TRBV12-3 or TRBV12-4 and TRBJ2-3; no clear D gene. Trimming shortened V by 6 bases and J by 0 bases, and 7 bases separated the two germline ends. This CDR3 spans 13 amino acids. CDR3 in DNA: TGTGCCAGCAGGCAGATTAGCACAGATACGCAGTATTTT. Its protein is CASRQISTDTQYF.

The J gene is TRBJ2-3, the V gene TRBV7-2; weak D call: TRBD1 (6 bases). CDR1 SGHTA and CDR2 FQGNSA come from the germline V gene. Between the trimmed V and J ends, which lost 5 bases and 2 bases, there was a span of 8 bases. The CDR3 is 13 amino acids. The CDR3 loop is CASSRGTTDTQYF. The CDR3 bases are TGTGCCAGCAGCAGGGGGACCACAGATACGCAGTATTTT.

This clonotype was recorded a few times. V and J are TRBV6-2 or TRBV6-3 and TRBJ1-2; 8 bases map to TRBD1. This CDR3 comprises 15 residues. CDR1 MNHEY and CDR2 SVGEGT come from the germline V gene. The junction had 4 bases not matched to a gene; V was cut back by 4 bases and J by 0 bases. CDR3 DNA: TGTGCCAGCAGTTCACCGGACAGGGCTAACTATGGCTACACCTTC. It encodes CASSSPDRANYGYTF.

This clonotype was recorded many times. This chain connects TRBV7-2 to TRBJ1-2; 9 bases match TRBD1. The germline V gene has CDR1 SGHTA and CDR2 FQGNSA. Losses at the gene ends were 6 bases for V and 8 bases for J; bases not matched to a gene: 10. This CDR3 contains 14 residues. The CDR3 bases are TGTGCCAGCAGACGTCCCGGGACAGGGTGGGGCTACACCTTC. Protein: CASRRPGTGWGYTF.

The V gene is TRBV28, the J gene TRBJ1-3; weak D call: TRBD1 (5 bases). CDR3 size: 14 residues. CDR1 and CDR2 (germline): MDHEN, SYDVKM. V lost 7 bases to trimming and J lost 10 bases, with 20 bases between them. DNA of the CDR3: TGTGCCAGCACCAATCACGGGGGGGGAAGTACCATATATTTT. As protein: CASTNHGGGSTIYF.

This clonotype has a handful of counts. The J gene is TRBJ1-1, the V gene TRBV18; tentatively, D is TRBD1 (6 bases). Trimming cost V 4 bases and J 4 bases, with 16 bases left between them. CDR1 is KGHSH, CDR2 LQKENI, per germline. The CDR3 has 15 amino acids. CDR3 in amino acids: CASSRDTGPGTEAFF. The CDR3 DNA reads TGTGCCAGCTCACGGGACACGGGGCCGGGCACTGAAGCTTTCTTT.

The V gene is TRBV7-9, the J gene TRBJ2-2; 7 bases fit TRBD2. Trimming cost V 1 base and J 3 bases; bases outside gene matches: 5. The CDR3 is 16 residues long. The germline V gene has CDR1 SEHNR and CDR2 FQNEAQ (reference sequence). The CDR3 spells CASSLEGGSDTGELFF. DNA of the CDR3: TGTGCCAGCAGCTTAGAGGGCGGGAGCGACACCGGGGAGCTGTTTTTT.

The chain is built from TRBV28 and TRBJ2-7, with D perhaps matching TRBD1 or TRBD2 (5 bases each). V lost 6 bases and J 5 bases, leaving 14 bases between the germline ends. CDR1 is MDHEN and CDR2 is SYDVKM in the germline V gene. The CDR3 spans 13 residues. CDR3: CASSVGTPDEQYF. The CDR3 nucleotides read TGTGCCAGCAGCGTAGGGACGCCCGACGAGCAGTACTTC.

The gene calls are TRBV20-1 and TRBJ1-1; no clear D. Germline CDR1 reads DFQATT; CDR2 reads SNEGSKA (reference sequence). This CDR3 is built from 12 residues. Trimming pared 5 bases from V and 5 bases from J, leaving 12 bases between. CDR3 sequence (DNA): TGCAGTGCTCGCCGGGTTGGGACTGAAGCTTTCTTT. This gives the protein CSARRVGTEAFF.

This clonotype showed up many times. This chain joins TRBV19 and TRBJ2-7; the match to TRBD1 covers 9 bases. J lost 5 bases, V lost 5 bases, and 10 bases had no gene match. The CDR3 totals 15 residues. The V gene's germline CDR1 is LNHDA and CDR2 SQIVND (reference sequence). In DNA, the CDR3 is TGTGCCAGTAGTTCTTCCCGGACAGGGGTTGACGAGCAGTACGTC. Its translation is CASSSSRTGVDEQYV.

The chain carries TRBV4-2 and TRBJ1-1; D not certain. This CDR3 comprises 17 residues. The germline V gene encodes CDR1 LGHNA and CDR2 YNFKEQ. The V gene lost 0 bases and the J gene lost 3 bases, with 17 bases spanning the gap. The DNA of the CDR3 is TGTGCCAGCAGCCAAGATTCTGACCGGGGAGGTTACACTGAAGCTTTCTTT. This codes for CASSQDSDRGGYTEAFF.

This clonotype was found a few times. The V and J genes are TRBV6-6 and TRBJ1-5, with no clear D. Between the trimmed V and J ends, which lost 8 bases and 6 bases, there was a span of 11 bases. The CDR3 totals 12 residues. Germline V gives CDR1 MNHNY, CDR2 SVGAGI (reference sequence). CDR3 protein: CASQLPSQPQHF. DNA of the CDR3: TGTGCCAGCCAATTGCCAAGTCAGCCCCAGCATTTT.

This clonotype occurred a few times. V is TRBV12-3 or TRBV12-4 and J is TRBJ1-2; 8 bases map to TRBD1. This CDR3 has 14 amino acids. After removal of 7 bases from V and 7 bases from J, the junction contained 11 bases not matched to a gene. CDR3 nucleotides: TGTGCCAGCAATACCGGGACAGGAGGGCTTGGCTACACCTTC. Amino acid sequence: CASNTGTGGLGYTF.

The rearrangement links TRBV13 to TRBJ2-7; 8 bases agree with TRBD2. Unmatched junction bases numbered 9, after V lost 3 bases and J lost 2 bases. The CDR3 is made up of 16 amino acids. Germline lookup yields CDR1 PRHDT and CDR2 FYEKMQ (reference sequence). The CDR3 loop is CASSLAAGREAYEQYV. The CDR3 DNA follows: TGTGCCAGCAGCTTGGCGGCTGGGCGGGAGGCCTACGAGCAGTACGTC.

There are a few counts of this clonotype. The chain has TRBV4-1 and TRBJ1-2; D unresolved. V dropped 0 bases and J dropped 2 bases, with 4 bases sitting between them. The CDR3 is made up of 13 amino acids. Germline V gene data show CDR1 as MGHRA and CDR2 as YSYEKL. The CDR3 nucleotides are TGCGCCAGCAGCCAAGATGCGAACTATGGCTACACCTTC. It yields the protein CASSQDANYGYTF.

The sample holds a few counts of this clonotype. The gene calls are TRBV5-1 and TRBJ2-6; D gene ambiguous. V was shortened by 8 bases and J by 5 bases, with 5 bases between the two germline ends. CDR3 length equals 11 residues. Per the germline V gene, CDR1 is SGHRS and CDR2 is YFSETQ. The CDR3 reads CASPRANVLTF. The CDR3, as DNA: TGCGCCAGTCCTAGGGCCAACGTCCTGACTTTC.

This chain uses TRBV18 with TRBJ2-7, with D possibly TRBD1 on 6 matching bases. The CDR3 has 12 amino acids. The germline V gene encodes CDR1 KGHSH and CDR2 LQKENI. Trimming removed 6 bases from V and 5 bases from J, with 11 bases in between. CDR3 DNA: TGTGCCAGCTCCTCAGGGGTCCACGAGCAGTACTTC. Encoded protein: CASSSGVHEQYF. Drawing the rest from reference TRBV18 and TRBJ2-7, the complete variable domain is NAGVMQNPRHLVRRRGQEARLRCSPMKGHSHVYWYRQLPEEGLKFMVYLQKENIIDESGMPKERFSAEFPKEGPSILRIQQVVRGDSAAYFCASSSGVHEQYFGPGTRLTVT.

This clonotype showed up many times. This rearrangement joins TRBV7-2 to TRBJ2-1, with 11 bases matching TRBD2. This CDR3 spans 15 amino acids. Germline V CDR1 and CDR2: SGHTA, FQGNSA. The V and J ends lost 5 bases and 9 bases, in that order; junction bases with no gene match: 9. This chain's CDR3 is CASSVSGRVVSEQFF. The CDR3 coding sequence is TGTGCCAGCAGCGTTAGCGGGAGGGTGGTCAGTGAGCAGTTCTTC.